The T cell receptor beta chain under discussion was sequenced for a study of blood T cell repertoires in COVID-19. For the study at large: Both acute and convalescent COVID-19 samples were obtained from the United States, Italy and Spain. The analysed material was cDNA or gDNA that came from T cells, B-cell-depleted T cells, or PBMCs.

Looked up from germline, CDR1 is KGHSH and CDR2 is LQKENI. V lost 1 base, J lost 4 bases, and 13 bases lay in between. The CDR3 has 15 residues. Seattle cases were enrolled at active infection and followed longitudinally. Repertoires were generated with immunoSEQ multiplex PCR, while TCRdb's copy carries only in-frame clones and drops some. The repertoire holds 200,000 to 250,000 clones, with 82% as singletons. Sequenced input: peripheral blood. The chain has TRBV18 and TRBJ2-5, with D possibly matching TRBD1 (6 bases). The TCR sequence derives from a woman in her 70s with COVID-19, enrolled during active disease. CDR3 sequence reads: CASSPRPTGGETQYF. The CDR3 DNA reads as TGTGCCAGCTCACCACGGCCGACAGGAGGAGAGACCCAGTACTTC.